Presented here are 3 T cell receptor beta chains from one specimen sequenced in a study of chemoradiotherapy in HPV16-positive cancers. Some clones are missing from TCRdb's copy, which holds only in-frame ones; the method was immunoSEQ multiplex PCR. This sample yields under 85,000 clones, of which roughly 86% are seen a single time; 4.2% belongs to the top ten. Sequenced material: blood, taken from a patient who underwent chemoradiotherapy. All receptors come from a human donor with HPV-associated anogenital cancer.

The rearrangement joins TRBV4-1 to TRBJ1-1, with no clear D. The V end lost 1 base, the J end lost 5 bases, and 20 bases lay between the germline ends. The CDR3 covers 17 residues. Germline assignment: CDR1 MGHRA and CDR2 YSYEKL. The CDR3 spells CASSQAWPSGERTEAFF. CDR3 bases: TGCGCCAGCAGCCAAGCGTGGCCATCCGGTGAAAGGACTGAAGCTTTCTTT.

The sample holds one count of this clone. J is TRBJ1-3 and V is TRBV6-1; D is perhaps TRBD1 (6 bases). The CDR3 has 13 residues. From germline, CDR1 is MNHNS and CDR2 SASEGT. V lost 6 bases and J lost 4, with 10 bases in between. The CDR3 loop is CASRWTEGNTIYF. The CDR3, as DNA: TGTGCCAGCAGGTGGACAGAAGGAAACACCATATATTTT.

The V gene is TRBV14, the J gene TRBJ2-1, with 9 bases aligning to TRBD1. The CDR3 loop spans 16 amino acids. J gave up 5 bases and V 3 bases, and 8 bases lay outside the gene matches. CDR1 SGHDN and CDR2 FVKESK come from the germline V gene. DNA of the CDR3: TGTGCCAGCAGCCATCCTCCGGGACAGGGAGACAATGAGCAGTTCTTC. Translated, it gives CASSHPPGQGDNEQFF.